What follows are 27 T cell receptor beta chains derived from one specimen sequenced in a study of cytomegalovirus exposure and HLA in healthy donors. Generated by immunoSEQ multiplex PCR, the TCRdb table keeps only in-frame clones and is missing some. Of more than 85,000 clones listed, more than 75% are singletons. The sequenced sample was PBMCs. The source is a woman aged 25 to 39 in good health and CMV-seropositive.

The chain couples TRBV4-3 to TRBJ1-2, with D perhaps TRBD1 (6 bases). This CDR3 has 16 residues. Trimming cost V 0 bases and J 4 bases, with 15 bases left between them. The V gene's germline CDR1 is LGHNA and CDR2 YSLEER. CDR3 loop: CASSQENQGKRYGYTF. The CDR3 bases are TGCGCCAGCAGCCAAGAGAATCAGGGGAAGCGCTATGGCTACACCTTC.

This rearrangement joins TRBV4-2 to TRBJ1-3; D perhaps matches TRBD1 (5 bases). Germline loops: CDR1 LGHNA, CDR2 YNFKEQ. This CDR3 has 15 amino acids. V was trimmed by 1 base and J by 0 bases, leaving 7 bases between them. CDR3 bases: TGTGCCAGCAGCCAAGGGAGGGGCTCTGGAAACACCATATATTTT. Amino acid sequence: CASSQGRGSGNTIYF.

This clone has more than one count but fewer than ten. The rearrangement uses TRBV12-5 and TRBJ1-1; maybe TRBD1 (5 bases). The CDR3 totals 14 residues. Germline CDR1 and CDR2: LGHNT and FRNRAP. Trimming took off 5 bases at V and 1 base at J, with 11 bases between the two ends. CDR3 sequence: CASGRGERNTEAFF. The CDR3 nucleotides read TGTGCTAGTGGTCGGGGGGAACGGAACACTGAAGCTTTCTTT.

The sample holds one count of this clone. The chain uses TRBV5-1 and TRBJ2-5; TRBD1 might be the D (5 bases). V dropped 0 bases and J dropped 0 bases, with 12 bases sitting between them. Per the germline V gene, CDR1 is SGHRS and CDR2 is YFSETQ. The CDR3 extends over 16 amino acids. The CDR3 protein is CASSLGAGHYQETQYF. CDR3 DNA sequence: TGCGCCAGCAGCTTGGGGGCAGGACACTACCAAGAGACCCAGTACTTC.

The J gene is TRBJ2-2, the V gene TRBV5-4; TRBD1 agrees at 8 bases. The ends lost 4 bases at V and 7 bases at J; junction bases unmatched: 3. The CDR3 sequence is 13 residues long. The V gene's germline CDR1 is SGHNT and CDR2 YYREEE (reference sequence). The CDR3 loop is CASSLQGVGELFF. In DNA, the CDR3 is TGTGCCAGCAGCCTACAGGGGGTCGGGGAGCTGTTTTTT.

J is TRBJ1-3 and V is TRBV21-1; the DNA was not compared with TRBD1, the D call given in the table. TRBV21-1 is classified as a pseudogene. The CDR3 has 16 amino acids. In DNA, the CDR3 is TGTGCCAGCAGCAAAGTTCCAGGGGCCTCCGGAAACACCATATATTTT. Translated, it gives CASSKVPGASGNTIYF.

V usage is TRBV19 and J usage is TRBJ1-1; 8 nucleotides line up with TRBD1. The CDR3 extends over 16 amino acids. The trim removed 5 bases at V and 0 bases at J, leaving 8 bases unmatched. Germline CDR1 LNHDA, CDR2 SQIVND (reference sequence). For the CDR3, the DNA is TGTGCCAGTAGTCATTGGACAGGGAGGATGAACACTGAAGCTTTCTTT. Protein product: CASSHWTGRMNTEAFF. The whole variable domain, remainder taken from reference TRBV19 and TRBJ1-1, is DGGITQSPKYLFRKEGQNVTLSCEQNLNHDAMYWYRQDPGQGLRLIYYSQIVNDFQKGDIAEGYSVSREKKESFPLTVTSAQKNPTAFYLCASSHWTGRMNTEAFFGQGTRLTVV.

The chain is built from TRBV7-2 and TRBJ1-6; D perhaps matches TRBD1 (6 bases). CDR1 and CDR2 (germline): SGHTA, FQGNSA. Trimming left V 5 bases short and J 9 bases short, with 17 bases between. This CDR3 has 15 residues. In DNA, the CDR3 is TGTGCCAGCAGCCTCGCGGGGGGGGGCGGTTCACCCCTCCACTTT. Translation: CASSLAGGGGSPLHF.

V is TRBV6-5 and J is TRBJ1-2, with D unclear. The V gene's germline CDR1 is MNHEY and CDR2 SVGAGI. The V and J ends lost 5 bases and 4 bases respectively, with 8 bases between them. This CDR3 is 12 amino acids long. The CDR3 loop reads CASSPTPYGYTF. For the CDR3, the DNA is TGTGCCAGCAGTCCGACACCCTATGGCTACACCTTC.

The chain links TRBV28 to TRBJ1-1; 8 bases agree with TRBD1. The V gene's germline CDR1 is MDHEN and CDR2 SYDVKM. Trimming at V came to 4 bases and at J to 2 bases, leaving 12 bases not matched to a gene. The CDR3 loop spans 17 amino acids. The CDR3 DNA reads TGTGCCAGCAGTTCCCCCGGACAGGGCCGACTTAACACTGAAGCTTTCTTT. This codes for CASSSPGQGRLNTEAFF. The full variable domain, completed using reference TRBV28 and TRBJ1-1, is DVKVTQSSRYLVKRTGEKVFLECVQDMDHENMFWYRQDPGLGLRLIYFSYDVKMKEKGDIPEGYSVSREKKERFSLILESASTNQTSMYLCASSSPGQGRLNTEAFFGQGTRLTVV.

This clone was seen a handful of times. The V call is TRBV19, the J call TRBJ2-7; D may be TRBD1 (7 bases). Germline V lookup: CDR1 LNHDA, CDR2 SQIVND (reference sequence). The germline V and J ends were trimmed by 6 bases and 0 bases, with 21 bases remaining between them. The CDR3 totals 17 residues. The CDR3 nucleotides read TGTGCCAGTAGCTCAATTGCGGGACAGCAGAACTCCTACGAGCAGTACTTC. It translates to CASSSIAGQQNSYEQYF.

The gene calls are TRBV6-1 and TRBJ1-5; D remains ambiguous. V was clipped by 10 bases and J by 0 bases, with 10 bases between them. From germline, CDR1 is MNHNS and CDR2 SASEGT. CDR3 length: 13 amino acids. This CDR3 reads CATERDSNQPQHF. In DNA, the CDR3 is TGTGCCACCGAGAGGGATAGCAATCAGCCCCAGCATTTT.

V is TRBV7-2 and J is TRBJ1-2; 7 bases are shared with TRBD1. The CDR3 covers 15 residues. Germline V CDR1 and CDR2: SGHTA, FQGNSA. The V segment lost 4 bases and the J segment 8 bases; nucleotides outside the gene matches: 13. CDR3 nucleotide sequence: TGTGCCAGCAGCTCGGAGACAGGGATAGCAACGGGCTACACCTTC. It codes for CASSSETGIATGYTF.

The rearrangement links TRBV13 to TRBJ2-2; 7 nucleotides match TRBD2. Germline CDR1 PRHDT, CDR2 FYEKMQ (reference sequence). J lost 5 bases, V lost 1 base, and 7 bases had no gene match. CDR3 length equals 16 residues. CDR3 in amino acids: CASSLVARGTTGELFF. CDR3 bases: TGTGCCAGCAGCTTAGTTGCGCGGGGGACGACCGGGGAGCTGTTTTTT.

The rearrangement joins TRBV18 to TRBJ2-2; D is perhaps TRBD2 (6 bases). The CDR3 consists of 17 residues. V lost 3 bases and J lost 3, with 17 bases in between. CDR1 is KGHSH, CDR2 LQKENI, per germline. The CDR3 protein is CASSPSGYGGDTGELFF. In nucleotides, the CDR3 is TGTGCCAGCTCACCCTCCGGGTACGGGGGTGACACCGGGGAGCTGTTTTTT.

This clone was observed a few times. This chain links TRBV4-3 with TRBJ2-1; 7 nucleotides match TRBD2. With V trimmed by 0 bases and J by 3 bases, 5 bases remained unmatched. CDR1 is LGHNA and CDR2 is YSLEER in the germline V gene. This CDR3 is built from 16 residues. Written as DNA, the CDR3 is TGCGCCAGCAGCCAAGAAGGGAGCGGGAACTACAATGAGCAGTTCTTC. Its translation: CASSQEGSGNYNEQFF.

CDR3 protein: CASSLDFRANTEAFF. The CDR3 DNA is TGTGCCAGCAGCTTGGATTTCAGGGCGAACACTGAAGCTTTCTTT. The V call is TRBV5-5, the J call TRBJ1-1; maybe TRBD1 (5 bases). Germline V gives CDR1 SGHKS, CDR2 YYEKEE (reference sequence). V lost 0 bases, J lost 1 base, and 10 bases lay in between. This CDR3 comprises 15 residues.

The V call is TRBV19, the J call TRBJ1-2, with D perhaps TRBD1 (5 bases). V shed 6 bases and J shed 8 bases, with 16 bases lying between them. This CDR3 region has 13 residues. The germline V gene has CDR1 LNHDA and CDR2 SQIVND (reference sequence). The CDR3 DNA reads TGTGCCAGTAGCGAGACAACGGGGGTGGGCTACACCTTC. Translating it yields CASSETTGVGYTF.

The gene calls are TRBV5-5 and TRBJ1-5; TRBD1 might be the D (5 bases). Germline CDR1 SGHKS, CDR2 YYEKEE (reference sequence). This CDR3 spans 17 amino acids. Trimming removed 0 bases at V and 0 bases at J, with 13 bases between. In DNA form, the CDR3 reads TGTGCCAGCAGCTTGGGGGAACAGGCCTATAGCAATCAGCCCCAGCATTTT. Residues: CASSLGEQAYSNQPQHF.

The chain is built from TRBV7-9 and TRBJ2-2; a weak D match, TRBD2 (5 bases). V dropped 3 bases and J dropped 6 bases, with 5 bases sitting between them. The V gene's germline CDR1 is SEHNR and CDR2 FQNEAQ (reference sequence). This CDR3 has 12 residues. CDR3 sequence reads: CASSFGAGELFF. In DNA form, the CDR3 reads TGTGCCAGCAGCTTCGGGGCCGGGGAGCTGTTTTTT. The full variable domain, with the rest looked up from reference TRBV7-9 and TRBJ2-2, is DTGVSQNPRHKITKRGQNVTFRCDPISEHNRLYWYRQTLGQGPEFLTYFQNEAQLEKSRLLSDRFSAERPKGSFSTLEIQRTEQGDSAMYLCASSFGAGELFFGEGSRLTVL.

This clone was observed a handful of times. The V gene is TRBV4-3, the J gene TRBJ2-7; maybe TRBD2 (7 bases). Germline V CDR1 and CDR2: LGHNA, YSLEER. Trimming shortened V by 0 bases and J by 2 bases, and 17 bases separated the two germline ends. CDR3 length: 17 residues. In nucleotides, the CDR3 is TGCGCCAGCAGCCAAGAAGTAGGGGGGGCGATCGCCTACGAGCAGTACTTC. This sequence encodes CASSQEVGGAIAYEQYF.

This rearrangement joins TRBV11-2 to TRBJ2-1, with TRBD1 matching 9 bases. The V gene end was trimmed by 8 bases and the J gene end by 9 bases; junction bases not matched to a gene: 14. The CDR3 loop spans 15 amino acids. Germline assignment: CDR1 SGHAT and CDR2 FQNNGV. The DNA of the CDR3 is TGTGCCAGCTCAATCCGGGACAGGGAATGGATTGAGCAGTTCTTC. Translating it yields CASSIRDREWIEQFF. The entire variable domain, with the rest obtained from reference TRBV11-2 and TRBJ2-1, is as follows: EAGVAQSPRYKIIEKRQSVAFWCNPISGHATLYWYQQILGQGPKLLIQFQNNGVVDDSQLPKDRFSAERLKGVDSTLKIQPAKLEDSAVYLCASSIRDREWIEQFFGPGTRLTVL.

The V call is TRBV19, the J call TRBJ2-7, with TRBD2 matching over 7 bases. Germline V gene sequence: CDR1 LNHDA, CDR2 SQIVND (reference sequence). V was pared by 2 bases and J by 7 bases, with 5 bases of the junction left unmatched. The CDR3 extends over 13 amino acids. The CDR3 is CASSISGGWEQYF. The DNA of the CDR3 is TGTGCCAGTAGTATATCGGGGGGATGGGAGCAGTACTTC.

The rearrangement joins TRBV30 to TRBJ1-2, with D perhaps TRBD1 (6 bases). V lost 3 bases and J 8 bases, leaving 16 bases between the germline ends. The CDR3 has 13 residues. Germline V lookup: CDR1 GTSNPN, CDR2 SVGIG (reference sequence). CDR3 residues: CAWRHYREGGYTF. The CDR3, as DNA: TGTGCCTGGAGGCACTACAGGGAAGGAGGCTACACCTTC.

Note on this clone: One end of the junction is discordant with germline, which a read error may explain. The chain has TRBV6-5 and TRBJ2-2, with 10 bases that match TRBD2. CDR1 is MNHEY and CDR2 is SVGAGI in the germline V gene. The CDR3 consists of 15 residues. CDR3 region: CASSPTSGNAGELFF. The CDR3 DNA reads TGTGCCAGCAGCCCTACTAGCGGGAACGCCGGGGAGCTGTTTTTT.

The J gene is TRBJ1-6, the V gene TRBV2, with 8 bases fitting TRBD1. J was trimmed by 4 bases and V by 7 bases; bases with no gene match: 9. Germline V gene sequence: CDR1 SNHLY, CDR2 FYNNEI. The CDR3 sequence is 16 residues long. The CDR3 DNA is TGTGCCAGCACGAAGGACAGGGTGGAATATAATTCACCCCTCCACTTT. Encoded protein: CASTKDRVEYNSPLHF.

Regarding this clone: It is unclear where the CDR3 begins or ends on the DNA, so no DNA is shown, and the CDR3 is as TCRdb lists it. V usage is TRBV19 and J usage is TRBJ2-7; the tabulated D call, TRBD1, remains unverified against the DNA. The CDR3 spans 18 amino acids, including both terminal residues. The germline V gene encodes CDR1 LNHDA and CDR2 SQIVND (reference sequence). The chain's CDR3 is CASSIRARGPIPFYEQYF.